Described below is a single TCR beta chain sequence and its context. V lost 1 base to trimming and J lost 2 bases, with 12 bases between them. Germline CDR1 is LNHDA and CDR2 is SQIVND (reference sequence). The CDR3 consists of 16 residues. This sample was included in a study of control samples from healthy donors and cancer patients. Sequenced by immunoSEQ multiplex PCR; TCRdb stores in-frame clones only, minus some. The table lists 150,000 or so clones, 85% to 95% of them singletons. This clonotype was obtained from a woman aged 60 to 75 in good health. Sequenced sample: blood. V gene TRBV19 combines with J gene TRBJ2-1, with a weak D call TRBD2 (6 bases). The CDR3 loop reads CASSIVTGEAYNEQFF. The DNA for the CDR3 is TGTGCCAGTAGTATAGTAACGGGGGAAGCCTACAATGAGCAGTTCTTC.